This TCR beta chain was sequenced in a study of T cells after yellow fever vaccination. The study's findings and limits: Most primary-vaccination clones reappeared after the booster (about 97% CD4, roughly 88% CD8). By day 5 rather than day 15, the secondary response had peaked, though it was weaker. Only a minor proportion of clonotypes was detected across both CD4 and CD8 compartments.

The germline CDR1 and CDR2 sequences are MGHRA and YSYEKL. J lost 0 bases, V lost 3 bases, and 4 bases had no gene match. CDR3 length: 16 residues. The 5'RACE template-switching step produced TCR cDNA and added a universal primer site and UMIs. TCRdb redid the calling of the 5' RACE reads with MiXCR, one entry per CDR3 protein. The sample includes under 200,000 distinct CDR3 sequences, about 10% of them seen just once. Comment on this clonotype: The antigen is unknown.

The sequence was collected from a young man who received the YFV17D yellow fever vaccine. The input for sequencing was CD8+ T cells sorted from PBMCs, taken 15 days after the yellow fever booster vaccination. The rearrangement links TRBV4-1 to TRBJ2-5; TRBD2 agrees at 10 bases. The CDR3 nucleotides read TGCGCCAGCAGCCAGACTAGCGGGCTGTACCAAGAGACCCAGTACTTC. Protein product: CASSQTSGLYQETQYF.